This TCR beta chain was captured in a study of blood T cell repertoires in COVID-19. Study at large: Researchers got acute and convalescent COVID-19 samples from the United States, Italy and Spain. T cells, B-cell-depleted T cells, or PBMCs provided the cDNA or gDNA that served as material.

Authors' data handling: Estimation of nucleated cell counts relied on the amplification of reference gene primers. The assay was immunoSEQ multiplex PCR, and TCRdb's table has in-frame clones only and misses some. The V and J calls and clone size are taken from that table; D and trimming were inferred from the DNA. The data hold under 150,000 clones, with roughly 80% observed a single time. V was pared by 5 bases and J by 7 bases, with 12 bases between. The V gene's germline CDR1 is SGHVS and CDR2 FNYEAQ. The CDR3 totals 13 residues. The TCR sequence derives from a human donor with acute or convalescent COVID-19. The donor label of this sample is uncertain. The chain combines TRBV7-6 with TRBJ1-5; perhaps TRBD1 as D (6 bases). The sample comprised peripheral blood. The CDR3 region has the DNA TGTGCCAGCAGCCAAGACAGGAAACAGCCCCAGCATTTT. This gives the protein CASSQDRKQPQHF.